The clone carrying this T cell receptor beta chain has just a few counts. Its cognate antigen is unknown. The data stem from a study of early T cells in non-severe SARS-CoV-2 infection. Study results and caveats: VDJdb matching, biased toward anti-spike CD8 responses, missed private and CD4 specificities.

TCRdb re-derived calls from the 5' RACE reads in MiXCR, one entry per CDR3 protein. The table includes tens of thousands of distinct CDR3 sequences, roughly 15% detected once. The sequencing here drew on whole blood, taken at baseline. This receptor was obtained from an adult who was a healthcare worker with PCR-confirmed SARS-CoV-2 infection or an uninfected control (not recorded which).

The CDR3 DNA follows: TGCAGTGCTTCCCCCTCCTATACGCAGTATTTT. This gives the protein CSASPSYTQYF. The V gene is TRBV20-1, the J gene TRBJ2-3; D is unresolved. V was shortened by 5 bases and J by 7 bases, with 10 bases between the two germline ends. Per germline, CDR1 DFQATT and CDR2 SNEGSKA (reference sequence). The CDR3 covers 11 residues.